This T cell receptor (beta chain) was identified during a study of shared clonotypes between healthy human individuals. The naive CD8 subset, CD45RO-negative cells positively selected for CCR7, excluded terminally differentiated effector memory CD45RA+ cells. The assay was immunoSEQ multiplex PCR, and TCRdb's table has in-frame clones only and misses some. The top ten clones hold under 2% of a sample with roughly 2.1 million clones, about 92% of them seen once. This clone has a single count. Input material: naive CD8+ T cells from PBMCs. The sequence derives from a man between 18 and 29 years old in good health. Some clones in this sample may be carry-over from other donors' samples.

CDR3 sequence reads: CASSPPRGKFYEQYF. In DNA form, the CDR3 reads TGTGCCAGCAGCCCCCCCCGCGGAAAGTTCTACGAGCAGTACTTC. The chain employs TRBV9 and TRBJ2-7; no clear D. Germline CDR1 SGDLS, CDR2 YYNGEE. The CDR3 is 15 residues long. V lost 4 bases, J lost 3 bases, and 17 bases lay in between.